This is a list of T cell receptor beta chains from one sample in a study of CD8 T cells in Susac syndrome. Each CDR3 protein is one row after TCRdb ran MiXCR on the immunoSEQ multiplex PCR reads. The data show approximately 200,000 distinct CDR3 sequences, approximately 95% seen once. Source material: CD4+ T cells from PBMCs. The origin of the receptors is a human donor with multiple sclerosis. Each CDR3 is given with its conserved first and last residue. A D gene is named only where the DNA matches it firmly. Clone sizes are given selectively: once, few, many, or a class where the clone is expanded.

V	length	D	size	J	DNA	CDR3
TRBV2	12	NA	few	TRBJ2-7	TGTGCCAGCAGTGAAGCCCTATACGAGCAGTACTTC	CASSEALYEQYF
TRBV12-3/TRBV12-4	13	NA	NA	TRBJ1-6	TGTGCCAGCAGTTTCCGGGTTGAATCACCCCTCCACTTT	CASSFRVESPLHF
TRBV5-1	15	NA	NA	TRBJ2-7	TGCGCCAGCAGCTTTCTCGGGACTGACCCCTACGAGCAGTACTTC	CASSFLGTDPYEQYF
TRBV30	12	NA	once	TRBJ2-3	TGTGCCTGGAGTGTACTGACTACCACGCAGTATTTT	CAWSVLTTTQYF
TRBV18	13	NA	NA	TRBJ1-4	TGTGCCAGCTCAAACAGATTTAATGAAAAACTGTTTTTT	CASSNRFNEKLFF
TRBV5-4	15	TRBD2	few	TRBJ2-2	TGTGCCAGCAGTCGTAGCGGGGGGAACACCGGGGAGCTGTTTTTT	CASSRSGGNTGELFF
TRBV11-2	13	NA	NA	TRBJ2-5	TGTGCCAGCAGCTTAGATGTCCGGCAGACCCAGTACTTC	CASSLDVRQTQYF
TRBV1	17	NA	NA	TRBJ2-7	TGCACCAGCAGACAAATTAAACAGGGCCTTCCAGTCTACGAGCAGTACTTC	CTSRQIKQGLPVYEQYF
TRBV28	14	TRBD1	NA	TRBJ2-7	TGTGCCAGCAGTTCCCGACAGGGTTCCTACGAGCAGTACTTC	CASSSRQGSYEQYF
TRBV20-1	13	NA	NA	TRBJ2-7	TGCAGTGCGTCAAAAGGCGGGACCTACGAGCAGTACTTC	CSASKGGTYEQYF
TRBV7-9	14	NA	NA	TRBJ2-1	TGTGCCAGCAGCCCTGCGCGGGGTGGCGATGAGCAGTTCTTC	CASSPARGGDEQFF
TRBV7-9	13	TRBD1	NA	TRBJ1-2	TGTGCCAGCAGCTCCCGGACAGGAGGCGGCTACACCTTC	CASSSRTGGGYTF
TRBV3-1	14	TRBD2	NA	TRBJ2-7	TGTGCCAGCAGCCTGCAGCGGGGGGCCTACGAGCAGTACTTC	CASSLQRGAYEQYF
TRBV20-1	15	NA	NA	TRBJ2-3	TGCAGTGCTAGCCTTTGGGGGGGGCGCGAAGATACGCAGTATTTT	CSASLWGGREDTQYF
TRBV20-1	13	NA	NA	TRBJ1-5	TGCAGTGCTACACAAACAGTAGGTCAGCCCCAGCATTTT	CSATQTVGQPQHF
TRBV27	12	NA	NA	TRBJ1-2	TGTGCCAGCGGGCGGACAGCGTATGGCTACACCTTC	CASGRTAYGYTF
TRBV24-1	18	TRBD2	NA	TRBJ2-5	TGTGCCACCAGTGCTCAACACTCAGCGGGGACTTACCAAGAGACCCAGTACTTC	CATSAQHSAGTYQETQYF
TRBV3-1	12	NA	NA	TRBJ1-2	TGTGCCAGCAGCCAATCAGGGACTGGCTACACCTTC	CASSQSGTGYTF
TRBV30	12	TRBD2	once	TRBJ2-5	TGTGCCTCGCTAGCGGGCCAAGAGACCCAGTACTTC	CASLAGQETQYF
TRBV5-1	16	TRBD2	NA	TRBJ2-3	TGCGCCAGCAGGGACGGGACTAGCGAATTCACAGATACGCAGTATTTT	CASRDGTSEFTDTQYF
TRBV7-9	14	TRBD1	NA	TRBJ2-1	TGTGCCAGCAGCTCGGGACAGCCGGGTGATGAGCAGTTCTTC	CASSSGQPGDEQFF
TRBV29-1	11	NA	NA	TRBJ2-3	TGCAGCGGGATTCAGCGGGATACGCAGTATTTT	CSGIQRDTQYF
TRBV13	15	NA	NA	TRBJ2-2	TGTGCCAGCAGCTTATCAGGGGTTAAGGCCGGGGAGCTGTTTTTT	CASSLSGVKAGELFF
TRBV10-3	12	NA	NA	TRBJ2-7	TGTGCCATCAGTTCCCAACGGGACGAGCAGTACTTC	CAISSQRDEQYF
TRBV9	17	TRBD2	NA	TRBJ2-6	TGTGCCAGCACCCCGGGGGGAACGAGCTCTGGGGCCAACGTCCTGACTTTC	CASTPGGTSSGANVLTF
TRBV9	15	TRBD2	NA	TRBJ2-1	TGTGCCAGCAGCCTTAGCGGGGGGGCCCCCAATGAGCAGTTCTTC	CASSLSGGAPNEQFF
TRBV30	10	NA	NA	TRBJ1-2	TGTGCCTGGAGTGCTGGGGGCTACACCTTC	CAWSAGGYTF
TRBV25-1	15	NA	NA	TRBJ1-1	TGTGCCAGCAGCCCCTGGGGGGACGGGAACACTGAAGCTTTCTTT	CASSPWGDGNTEAFF
TRBV9	15	NA	NA	TRBJ2-3	TGTGCCAGCAGCGACCGGGACACCCGCACAGATACGCAGTATTTT	CASSDRDTRTDTQYF
TRBV27	12	NA	NA	TRBJ1-6	TGTGCCAGCATGGGTGGGAATTCACCCCTCCACTTT	CASMGGNSPLHF
TRBV5-4	14	NA	NA	TRBJ2-7	TGTGCCAGCAGCTTATTCGGATGGGCCTACGAGCAGTACTTC	CASSLFGWAYEQYF
TRBV18	15	TRBD2	NA	TRBJ2-3	TGTGCCAGCTCACCACCGTGGGAGGGAACAGATACGCAGTATTTT	CASSPPWEGTDTQYF
TRBV11-2	16	TRBD2	NA	TRBJ2-1	TGTGCCAGCAGCTTGGGACTAGCGGGGGGGCTCCATGAGCAGTTCTTC	CASSLGLAGGLHEQFF
TRBV20-1	15	TRBD1	NA	TRBJ1-5	TGCAGTGCGCAGGACAGGGGCGCGAGCAATCAGCCCCAGCATTTT	CSAQDRGASNQPQHF
TRBV9	14	NA	NA	TRBJ2-3	TGTGCCAGCAGCGTCGACTGGGTCACAGATACGCAGTATTTT	CASSVDWVTDTQYF
TRBV28	14	NA	NA	TRBJ2-7	TGTGCCAGCAGTTCCGGACAGTCCCCTTACGAGCAGTACTTC	CASSSGQSPYEQYF
TRBV28	14	TRBD1	NA	TRBJ1-2	TGTGCCAGCAGTTTCCCGGGACAGGGTTGGGGCTACACCTTC	CASSFPGQGWGYTF
TRBV25-1	13	TRBD1	NA	TRBJ1-1	TGTGCCAGCAGTGAACGCCGGACAGGGGCAGCTTTCTTT	CASSERRTGAAFF
TRBV28	14	TRBD1	NA	TRBJ1-5	TGTGCCAGCAGTCCGGGACAGCGCGATCAGCCCCAGCATTTT	CASSPGQRDQPQHF
TRBV29-1	14	TRBD1	NA	TRBJ2-7	TGCAGCGTTGAATTACAGGGGCGCGAGGGGGTGCAGTACTTC	CSVELQGREGVQYF
TRBV7-2	15	NA	NA	TRBJ1-4	TGTGCCAGCAGCTTAGGTTCTAGAACTAATGAAAAACTGTTTTTT	CASSLGSRTNEKLFF
TRBV30	16	TRBD1	NA	TRBJ2-3	TGTGCCTGGAGGCGGCGGACAGGAGGATACACAGATACGCAGTATTTT	CAWRRRTGGYTDTQYF